Shown below are 9 T cell receptor beta chains from a single sample sequenced in a study of chemoradiotherapy in HPV16-positive cancers. Using immunoSEQ multiplex PCR, the repertoire was profiled, and TCRdb retains in-frame clones only, with some absent. The profile shows about 16,000 clones, 55% to 75% of them singletons. The source material was tumor tissue, sampled from a patient who underwent chemoradiotherapy. The source of these receptors is a human donor with HPV-associated anogenital cancer.

This clone is medium-sized (0.01 to 0.1%) in the sample. The chain employs TRBV6-6 and TRBJ1-1; possible D gene TRBD1, 5 bases. The CDR3 loop spans 12 amino acids. CDR1 MNHNY and CDR2 SVGAGI come from the germline V gene (reference sequence). V lost 5 bases, J lost 2 bases, and 6 bases lay in between. CDR3 amino acids: CASSGDNTEAFF. In nucleotides, the CDR3 is TGTGCCAGCAGTGGGGACAACACTGAAGCTTTCTTT.

The V call is TRBV11-2, the J call TRBJ2-5, with 8 bases lining up with TRBD2. Germline V gives CDR1 SGHAT, CDR2 FQNNGV. J was trimmed by 5 bases and V by 3 bases; bases with no gene match: 5. This CDR3 comprises 14 residues. CDR3 amino acids: CASSFAGGLETQYF. CDR3 sequence (DNA): TGTGCCAGCAGCTTTGCGGGGGGCCTGGAGACCCAGTACTTC.

This chain connects TRBV6-4 to TRBJ1-3; D not resolved. This CDR3 comprises 11 residues. Trimming removed 8 bases at V and 14 bases at J, with 16 bases between. In germline, CDR1 is MRHNA, CDR2 SNTAGT. The CDR3 protein is CASLPDRHLYF. The CDR3 DNA is TGTGCCAGCTTGCCCGACCGCCACCTATATTTT.

This sequence joins TRBV30 and TRBJ1-3; no reliable D call. V was shortened by 2 bases and J by 7 bases, with 12 bases between the two germline ends. CDR1 GTSNPN and CDR2 SVGIG come from the germline V gene (reference sequence). The CDR3 runs to 13 residues. The CDR3 spells CAWSPGVLNTIYF. CDR3 DNA sequence: TGTGCCTGGAGTCCAGGAGTTCTGAACACCATATATTTT.

The V and J genes are TRBV9 and TRBJ2-5; 10 bases are shared with TRBD2. The CDR3 totals 13 residues. Germline CDR1 is SGDLS and CDR2 is YYNGEE. Trimming cost V 3 bases and J 9 bases; bases outside gene matches: 5. CDR3 sequence: CASSGTSGWSQYF. CDR3 DNA: TGTGCCAGCAGCGGGACTAGCGGTTGGTCCCAGTACTTC.

The chain couples TRBV30 to TRBJ1-5; D not resolved. The CDR3 has 12 residues. CDR1 and CDR2 from the germline V gene are GTSNPN and SVGIG (reference sequence). Between the trimmed V and J ends, which lost 4 bases and 4 bases, there was a span of 8 bases. The CDR3 region is CAWNDGNQPQHF. The CDR3 DNA sequence: TGTGCCTGGAATGACGGAAATCAGCCCCAGCATTTT. Full variable domain (remainder filled in from reference TRBV30 and TRBJ1-5): SQTIHQWPATLVQPVGSPLSLECTVEGTSNPNLYWYRQAAGRGLQLLFYSVGIGQISSEVPQNLSASRPQDRQFILSSKKLLLSDSGFYLCAWNDGNQPQHFGDGTRLSIL.

This clone has just one count. The same CDR3 also results from other DNA sequences found in this sample. The chain links TRBV6-6 to TRBJ2-2, with D unclear. Germline V CDR1 and CDR2: MNHNY, SVGAGI (reference sequence). V shed 2 bases and J shed 7 bases, with 8 bases lying between them. This CDR3 comprises 13 residues. CDR3 in amino acids: CASSYTGSGELFF. CDR3 nucleotide sequence: TGTGCCAGCAGTTACACGGGTAGCGGGGAGCTGTTTTTT.

The chain has TRBV30 and TRBJ2-2, with 7 bases lining up with TRBD2. The CDR3 sequence is 14 residues long. Germline CDR1 reads GTSNPN; CDR2 reads SVGIG (reference sequence). With 1 base clipped from V and 4 bases from J, the junction kept 3 bases outside the gene matches. The CDR3 coding sequence is TGTGCCTGGAGTGGGGGGGGAGGCACCGGGGAGCTGTTTTTT. Translation gives CAWSGGGGTGELFF.

The chain employs TRBV18 and TRBJ2-1; D gene unclear. Germline V gene lookup returns CDR1 KGHSH and CDR2 LQKENI. The ends were cut back, 3 bases at V and 11 bases at J, with 8 bases in the middle. The CDR3 covers 11 residues. As DNA, the CDR3 is TGTGCCAGCTCACCGGAAAGGAAGCAGTTCTTC. It specifies CASSPERKQFF.